This paragraph reports one T cell receptor beta chain. The sample is drawn from a study of technical replicates of blood from several donors. Data came from immunoSEQ multiplex PCR; TCRdb stores just in-frame clones and leaves some out. The sample has fewer than 85,000 clones, 85% to 95% seen once. This receptor was taken from a human donor in good health. Sequenced sample: T cells isolated from PBMCs.

CDR3 nucleotides: TGTGCCAGCAGTTTATCACAGGTCAACTATGGCTACACCTTC. Its translation: CASSLSQVNYGYTF. This chain connects TRBV28 to TRBJ1-2, with a tentative D call TRBD1 (5 bases). This CDR3 comprises 14 residues. CDR1 and CDR2 (germline): MDHEN, SYDVKM. Trimming took 1 base from V and 2 from J, leaving 8 bases between them.